The 31 T cell receptor beta chains reported below all come from one sample, sequenced in a study of cytomegalovirus exposure and HLA in healthy donors. The PCR employed 60 Vbeta primers together with 13 Jbeta primers. Data came from immunoSEQ multiplex PCR; TCRdb stores just in-frame clones and leaves some out. Among over 150,000 clones listed, approximately 70% were seen once. Sequences were obtained from PBMCs. All receptors derive from a woman in her 30s in good health and CMV-seropositive.

Written as DNA, the CDR3 is TGTGCCAGCAGCTTGGTCCAAGACAGGGGGGGCTATGGCTACACCTTC. This translates into CASSLVQDRGGYGYTF. The genes are TRBV5-6 and TRBJ1-2, with 9 bases identical to TRBD1. The V and J ends lost 0 bases and 4 bases, in that order; junction bases with no gene match: 7. The CDR3 sequence is 16 residues long. Germline CDR1 and CDR2: SGHDT and YYEEEE. The complete variable domain, with remaining parts taken from reference TRBV5-6 and TRBJ1-2, reads DAGVTQSPTHLIKTRGQQVTLRCSPKSGHDTVSWYQQALGQGPQFIFQYYEEEERQRGNFPDRFSGHQFPNYSSELNVNALLLGDSALYLCASSLVQDRGGYGYTFGSGTRLTVV.

The chain carries TRBV15 and TRBJ2-5; 8 bases match TRBD2. The J call may be faulty, since TRBJ2-7 better matches the DNA end. The CDR3 runs 14 residues. CDR1 is LNHNV and CDR2 is YYDKDF in the germline V gene (reference sequence). The CDR3 is CATSRETSGYEQYF. DNA of the CDR3: TGTGCCACCAGCAGAGAAACTAGCGGCTACGAGCAGTACTTC.

The chain joins TRBV19 to TRBJ1-5; unclear D gene. The CDR3 is 14 residues long. CDR1 LNHDA and CDR2 SQIVND come from the germline V gene (reference sequence). Trimming pared 6 bases from V and 0 bases from J, leaving 9 bases between. The CDR3 nucleotides are TGTGCCAGTAGGTCGGAGTATAGCAATCAGCCCCAGCATTTT. Translating gives CASRSEYSNQPQHF. The full variable domain, rest sourced from reference TRBV19 and TRBJ1-5, is DGGITQSPKYLFRKEGQNVTLSCEQNLNHDAMYWYRQDPGQGLRLIYYSQIVNDFQKGDIAEGYSVSREKKESFPLTVTSAQKNPTAFYLCASRSEYSNQPQHFGDGTRLSIL.

J is TRBJ2-5 and V is TRBV5-1; 15 bases align to TRBD2. This CDR3 is 18 amino acids long. Germline V gives CDR1 SGHRS, CDR2 YFSETQ. The J segment lost 11 bases and the V segment lost 4 bases, leaving 18 bases of the junction unmatched. CDR3 sequence (DNA): TGCGCCAGCAGCATGGGACTAGCGGGAGGCACGAAGAGTAGTGGGCAGTACTTC. Its translation is CASSMGLAGGTKSSGQYF.

This clone was counted once. This chain uses TRBV11-2 with TRBJ2-1; D gene ambiguous. Trimming took off 1 base at V and 10 bases at J, with 14 bases between the two ends. Germline values: CDR1 SGHAT, CDR2 FQNNGV. The CDR3 has 14 amino acids. CDR3 bases: TGTGCCAGCAGCTTAGTTGCAGGCCGCCTCGAGCAGTTCTTC. Translation gives CASSLVAGRLEQFF.

The sample holds one count of this clone. V and J are TRBV5-5 and TRBJ1-5; 9 bases match TRBD1. The J segment lost 2 bases and the V segment lost 4 bases, leaving 7 bases of the junction unmatched. The length of the CDR3 is 16 residues. Germline V gives CDR1 SGHKS, CDR2 YYEKEE (reference sequence). The CDR3 nucleotides read TGTGCCAGCAGCCCCGGTTGGACAGGGGGCAATCAGCCCCAGCATTTT. Translating gives CASSPGWTGGNQPQHF.

The chain couples TRBV27 to TRBJ2-1, with D possibly TRBD1 on 5 matching bases. The CDR3 totals 14 residues. Trimming removed 8 bases at V and 7 bases at J, with 18 bases between. CDR1 and CDR2 from the germline V gene are MNHEY and SMNVEV (reference sequence). The CDR3 here is CASSPVQVGNEQFF. As DNA, the CDR3 is TGTGCCAGCTCCCCTGTACAGGTCGGAAATGAGCAGTTCTTC.

The CDR3 DNA is TGTGCCAGCAGCCCTAACCAGGGTGGGAAATACGAGCAGTACTTC. Protein sequence: CASSPNQGGKYEQYF. This chain connects TRBV4-2 to TRBJ2-7; tentative D call: TRBD1 (5 bases). The V gene's germline CDR1 is LGHNA and CDR2 YNFKEQ. The V gene lost 4 bases and the J gene lost 4 bases, with 17 bases spanning the gap. This CDR3 spans 15 amino acids.

This rearrangement joins TRBV28 to TRBJ2-4; 9 positions match TRBD1. The germline CDR1 and CDR2 sequences are MDHEN and SYDVKM. The CDR3 spans 17 residues. V lost 5 bases to trimming and J lost 8 bases; unmatched junction nucleotides: 16. The CDR3 region is CASSQTPGQGGLDIQYF. The CDR3 DNA reads as TGTGCCAGCAGTCAGACCCCGGGACAGGGTGGGTTGGACATTCAGTACTTC.

The genes are TRBV6-1 and TRBJ2-1; 13 bases are a match to TRBD2. Germline values: CDR1 MNHNS, CDR2 SASEGT. J gave up 6 bases and V 8 bases, and 7 bases lay outside the gene matches. This CDR3 is built from 15 residues. CDR3 nucleotide sequence: TGTGCCAGCCGGAGGACTAGCGGGAGAGGCAATGAGCAGTTCTTC. Translating it yields CASRRTSGRGNEQFF.

CDR3 bases: TGCGCCAGCAGCTCGGCTGGAGGGTTCAATGAGCAGTTCTTC. This encodes CASSSAGGFNEQFF. This chain links TRBV5-1 with TRBJ2-1, with D tentatively TRBD2 (6 bases). The germline V and J ends were trimmed by 3 bases and 6 bases, with 13 bases remaining between them. The CDR3 has 14 amino acids. The germline CDR1 and CDR2 sequences are SGHRS and YFSETQ.

CDR3 DNA sequence: TGTGCCAGCAGCTTAGTGGTTGTGACTAGCGGGAGGGGGGGCACCGGGGAGCTGTTTTTT. Protein: CASSLVVVTSGRGGTGELFF. The genes are TRBV7-8 and TRBJ1-3; TRBD2 agrees at 14 bases. The end of the DNA aligns better with TRBJ2-2, so the J call may be wrong. Looked up from germline, CDR1 is SGHVS and CDR2 is FQNEAQ. CDR3 length: 20 residues.

This clone appeared a single time. The V and J genes are TRBV19 and TRBJ2-7; 8 nucleotides line up with TRBD1. Germline V gene data show CDR1 as LNHDA and CDR2 as SQIVND (reference sequence). J lost 2 bases, V lost 8 bases, and 11 bases had no gene match. CDR3 length: 15 amino acids. For the CDR3, the DNA is TGTGCCAGTGTGGGGGTAACAGGGGGTACCTACGAGCAGTACTTC. Residues: CASVGVTGGTYEQYF.

The chain recombines TRBV15 with TRBJ2-2; 7 positions match TRBD1. The V gene's germline CDR1 is LNHNV and CDR2 YYDKDF (reference sequence). The CDR3 length is 15 residues. V lost 3 bases and J lost 1; bases outside the gene matches: 2. As DNA, the CDR3 is TGTGCCACCAGCAGGCGACAGGGGAACACCGGGGAGCTGTTTTTT. This sequence encodes CATSRRQGNTGELFF.

The V call is TRBV11-2, the J call TRBJ2-1, with 13 bases aligning to TRBD2. The germline V gene encodes CDR1 SGHAT and CDR2 FQNNGV. V was clipped by 5 bases and J by 9 bases; unmatched bases: 10. The CDR3 has 16 amino acids. CDR3 sequence: CASSLGTSGMVGEQFF. The CDR3 bases are TGTGCCAGCAGCCTCGGGACTAGCGGGATGGTAGGTGAGCAGTTCTTC.

This clone was counted a few times. This sequence joins TRBV6-1 and TRBJ2-1; D may be TRBD1 (5 bases). V lost 7 bases to trimming and J lost 7 bases, with 8 bases between them. This CDR3 is 11 amino acids long. The germline V gene encodes CDR1 MNHNS and CDR2 SASEGT. CDR3 DNA: TGTGCCAGCACCAGGGCGAATGAGCAGTTCTTC. Protein: CASTRANEQFF.

The V call is TRBV5-5, the J call TRBJ2-2; possible D gene TRBD2, 7 bases. V gave up 5 bases and J gave up 0 bases, with 11 bases separating them. CDR1 and CDR2 from the germline V gene are SGHKS and YYEKEE (reference sequence). The CDR3 runs 15 residues. The CDR3 protein is CASRRGGPNTGELFF. The CDR3 region has the DNA TGTGCCAGCAGGAGGGGGGGCCCGAACACCGGGGAGCTGTTTTTT.

This rearrangement joins TRBV7-9 to TRBJ1-3; unclear D gene. This CDR3 spans 14 amino acids. CDR1 and CDR2 from the germline V gene are SEHNR and FQNEAQ (reference sequence). Trimming removed 3 bases at V and 7 bases at J, with 13 bases between. The CDR3 bases are TGTGCCAGCAGCTTGACTCCCGCGGTCAACACCATATATTTT. It is translated as CASSLTPAVNTIYF.

The chain couples TRBV6-5 to TRBJ2-5, with D perhaps matching TRBD1 (6 bases). Germline lookup yields CDR1 MNHEY and CDR2 SVGAGI. Trimming took 6 bases from V and 1 from J, leaving 9 bases between them. The CDR3 is made up of 13 amino acids. The CDR3 sequence: CASRGDTQETQYF. CDR3 in DNA: TGTGCCAGCAGGGGGGACACCCAAGAGACCCAGTACTTC.

This clone was seen a few times. The chain links TRBV5-6 to TRBJ2-7; TRBD1 matches 10 bases. V lost 2 bases, J lost 4 bases, and 12 bases stayed unmatched. The CDR3 runs 17 residues. Germline CDR1 and CDR2: SGHDT and YYEEEE. The DNA of the CDR3 is TGTGCCAGCAGCTTCTCGGGACAGGGGCCGTGGGGGTACGAGCAGTACTTC. It specifies CASSFSGQGPWGYEQYF. The complete variable domain, with remaining parts taken from reference TRBV5-6 and TRBJ2-7, reads DAGVTQSPTHLIKTRGQQVTLRCSPKSGHDTVSWYQQALGQGPQFIFQYYEEEERQRGNFPDRFSGHQFPNYSSELNVNALLLGDSALYLCASSFSGQGPWGYEQYFGPGTRLTVT.

This clone has only a few counts. The genes are TRBV6-1 and TRBJ1-5; D perhaps matches TRBD1 (5 bases). The CDR3 is 13 amino acids. Germline V gene sequence: CDR1 MNHNS, CDR2 SASEGT. The ends were cut back, 8 bases at V and 5 bases at J, with 13 bases in the middle. CDR3 sequence: CASGKGPYQPQHF. The CDR3 DNA sequence: TGTGCCAGCGGAAAGGGGCCCTATCAGCCCCAGCATTTT.

The gene calls are TRBV5-6 and TRBJ2-1, with 11 positions matching TRBD1. The CDR3 spans 15 residues. Germline V gives CDR1 SGHDT, CDR2 YYEEEE. V gave up 4 bases and J gave up 7 bases; unmatched junction bases: 7. The CDR3 sequence: CASSGGQGARNEQFF. DNA for the CDR3: TGTGCCAGCAGCGGCGGACAGGGGGCGAGGAATGAGCAGTTCTTC.

The chain joins TRBV6-1 to TRBJ2-1, with a possible D match to TRBD1 (6 bases). The V gene lost 10 bases and the J gene lost 6 bases, with 13 bases spanning the gap. Germline V gene data show CDR1 as MNHNS and CDR2 as SASEGT. The CDR3 runs to 12 residues. CDR3 nucleotides: TGTGCCACCAGACAGGCCCGCAATGAGCAGTTCTTC. Translating gives CATRQARNEQFF.

The rearrangement uses TRBV7-2 and TRBJ2-7; 8 bases map to TRBD2. V dropped 1 base and J dropped 7; count of bases not matched to a gene: 3. Germline loops: CDR1 SGHTA, CDR2 FQGNSA. CDR3 length equals 13 residues. Written as DNA, the CDR3 is TGTGCCAGCAGCTTAGGCGGCGGGAGGGAGCAGTACTTC. This sequence encodes CASSLGGGREQYF. The full variable domain, its missing parts supplied by reference TRBV7-2 and TRBJ2-7, is GAGVSQSPSNKVTEKGKDVELRCDPISGHTALYWYRQSLGQGLEFLIYFQGNSAPDKSGLPSDRFSAERTGGSVSTLTIQRTQQEDSAVYLCASSLGGGREQYFGPGTRLTVT.

J is TRBJ2-5 and V is TRBV2; 10 bases match TRBD1. Germline V gives CDR1 SNHLY, CDR2 FYNNEI. There are 15 residues in the CDR3. V dropped 8 bases and J dropped 5; count of bases not matched to a gene: 11. In nucleotides, the CDR3 is TGTGCCAGCGTCGAGACAGGGGGCTTGGGGGAGACCCAGTACTTC. Its translation is CASVETGGLGETQYF.

V is TRBV4-1 and J is TRBJ1-6; 8 bases are a match to TRBD1. J lost 7 bases, V lost 0 bases, and 11 bases had no gene match. This CDR3 is built from 18 residues. Germline assignment: CDR1 MGHRA and CDR2 YSYEKL. The CDR3 bases are TGCGCCAGCAGCCAAGAGGCGGACAGGGTGGGAAAAAATTCACCCCTCCACTTT. Amino acids: CASSQEADRVGKNSPLHF.

The chain employs TRBV21-1 and TRBJ2-2; the DNA was not used to check the table's D call, TRBD1. TRBV21-1 is shown as a pseudogene. This CDR3 is built from 14 residues. The CDR3 DNA reads TGTGCCAGCAGGGATACAGGGAACACCGGGGAGCTGTTTTTT. Amino acid sequence: CASRDTGNTGELFF.

This clone was seen a few times. The rearrangement links TRBV6-5 to TRBJ1-3; perhaps TRBD1 as D (5 bases). Germline V gives CDR1 MNHEY, CDR2 SVGAGI. The CDR3 length is 14 residues. Trimming shortened V by 0 bases and J by 4 bases, and 7 bases separated the two germline ends. DNA of the CDR3: TGTGCCAGCAGTTACTCAAGGACAGGAAACACCATATATTTT. Translating gives CASSYSRTGNTIYF.

This chain uses TRBV6-6 with TRBJ2-5, with 8 bases identical to TRBD1. CDR3 length: 13 residues. The germline V gene has CDR1 MNHNY and CDR2 SVGAGI (reference sequence). With V trimmed by 7 bases and J by 3 bases, 4 bases remained unmatched. The CDR3 DNA is TGTGCCAGCAAGCAGGGGGCTGAAGAGACCCAGTACTTC. Its translation is CASKQGAEETQYF.

The V gene is TRBV7-9, the J gene TRBJ1-1; no clear D gene. There are 12 residues in the CDR3. Trimming stripped 2 bases from V and 5 bases from J, with 6 bases between. Germline V gene sequence: CDR1 SEHNR, CDR2 FQNEAQ (reference sequence). The DNA of the CDR3 is TGTGCCAGCAGCTTAAGACAAACTGAAGCTTTCTTT. Encoded protein: CASSLRQTEAFF.

The chain carries TRBV6-5 and TRBJ2-5; 7 bases fit TRBD1. Germline lookup yields CDR1 MNHEY and CDR2 SVGAGI. The CDR3 runs 15 residues. V dropped 0 bases and J dropped 4; count of bases not matched to a gene: 5. CDR3 protein: CASSYSTGIGETQYF. In DNA, the CDR3 is TGTGCCAGCAGTTACTCGACAGGGATCGGAGAGACCCAGTACTTC.